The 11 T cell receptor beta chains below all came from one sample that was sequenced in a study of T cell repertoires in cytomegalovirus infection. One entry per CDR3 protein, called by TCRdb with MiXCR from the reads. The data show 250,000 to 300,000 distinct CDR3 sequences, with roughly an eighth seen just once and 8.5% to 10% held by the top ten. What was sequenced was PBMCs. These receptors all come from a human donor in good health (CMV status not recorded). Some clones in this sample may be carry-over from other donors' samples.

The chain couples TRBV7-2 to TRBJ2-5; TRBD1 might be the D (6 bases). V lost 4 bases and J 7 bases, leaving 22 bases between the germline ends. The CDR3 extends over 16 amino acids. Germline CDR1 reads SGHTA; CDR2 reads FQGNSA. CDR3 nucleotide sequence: TGTGCCAGCAGCTCCAAGACAGGTTCGGGTCGCGTGACCCAGTACTTC. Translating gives CASSSKTGSGRVTQYF. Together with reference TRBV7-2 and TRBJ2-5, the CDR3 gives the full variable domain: GAGVSQSPSNKVTEKGKDVELRCDPISGHTALYWYRQSLGQGLEFLIYFQGNSAPDKSGLPSDRFSAERTGGSVSTLTIQRTQQEDSAVYLCASSSKTGSGRVTQYFGPGTRLLVL.

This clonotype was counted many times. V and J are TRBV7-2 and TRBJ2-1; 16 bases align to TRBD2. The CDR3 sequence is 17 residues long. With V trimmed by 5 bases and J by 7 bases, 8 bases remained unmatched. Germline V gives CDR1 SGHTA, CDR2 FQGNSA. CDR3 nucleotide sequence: TGTGCCAGCAGCCCAGGCTTGGGACTAGCGGGGGGGAATGAGCAGTTCTTC. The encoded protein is CASSPGLGLAGGNEQFF.

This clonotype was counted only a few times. This CDR3 reads CASSLEGPTQYF. CDR3 nucleotide sequence: TGTGCCAGCAGCTTAGAGGGGCCTACGCAGTATTTT. V and J are TRBV11-2 and TRBJ2-3; D is possibly TRBD1 (5 bases). V lost 0 bases and J lost 8, with 6 bases in between. The V gene's germline CDR1 is SGHAT and CDR2 FQNNGV. This CDR3 contains 12 residues.

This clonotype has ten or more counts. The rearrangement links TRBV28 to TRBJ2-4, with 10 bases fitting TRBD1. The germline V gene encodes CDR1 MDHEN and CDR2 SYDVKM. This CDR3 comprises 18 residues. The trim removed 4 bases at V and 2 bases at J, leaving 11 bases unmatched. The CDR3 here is CASSWLRDRGLTKNIQYF. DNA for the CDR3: TGTGCCAGCAGTTGGCTAAGGGACAGGGGATTAACCAAAAACATTCAGTACTTC.

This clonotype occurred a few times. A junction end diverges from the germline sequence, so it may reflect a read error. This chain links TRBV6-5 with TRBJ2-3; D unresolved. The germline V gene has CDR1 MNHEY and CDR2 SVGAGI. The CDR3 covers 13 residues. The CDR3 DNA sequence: TGTGCCAGCAGATCCCGGAGCACAGATACGCAGTGTTTT. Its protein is CASRSRSTDTQCF.

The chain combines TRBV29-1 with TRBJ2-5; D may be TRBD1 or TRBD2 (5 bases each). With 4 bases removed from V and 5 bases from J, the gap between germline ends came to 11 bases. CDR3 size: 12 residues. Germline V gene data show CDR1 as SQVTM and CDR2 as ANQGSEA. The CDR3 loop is CSVAVGEETQYF. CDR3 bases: TGCAGCGTTGCCGTAGGGGAGGAGACCCAGTACTTC. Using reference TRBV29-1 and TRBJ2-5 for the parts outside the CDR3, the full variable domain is SAVISQKPSRDICQRGTSLTIQCQVDSQVTMMFWYRQQPGQSLTLIATANQGSEATYESGFVIDKFPISRPNLTFSTLTVSNMSPEDSSIYLCSVAVGEETQYFGPGTRLLVL.

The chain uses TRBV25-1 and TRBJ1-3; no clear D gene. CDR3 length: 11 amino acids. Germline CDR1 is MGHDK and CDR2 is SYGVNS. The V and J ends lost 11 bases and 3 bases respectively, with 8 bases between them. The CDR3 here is CAGGFGNTIYF. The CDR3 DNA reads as TGTGCCGGCGGGTTTGGAAACACCATATATTTT.

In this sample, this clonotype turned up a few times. The chain's CDR3 is CSAASRGTEAFF. The CDR3 bases are TGCAGTGCTGCGAGTAGGGGAACTGAAGCTTTCTTT. The chain joins TRBV20-1 to TRBJ1-1, with D possibly being TRBD1 (5 bases). Per the germline V gene, CDR1 is DFQATT and CDR2 is SNEGSKA (reference sequence). The ends were cut back, 5 bases at V and 5 bases at J, with 12 bases in the middle. CDR3 length: 12 residues.

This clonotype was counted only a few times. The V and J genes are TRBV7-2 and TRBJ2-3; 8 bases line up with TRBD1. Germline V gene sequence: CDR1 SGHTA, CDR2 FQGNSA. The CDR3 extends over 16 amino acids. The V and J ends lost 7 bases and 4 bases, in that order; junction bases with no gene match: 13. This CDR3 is CASTHLRGQGPDTQYF. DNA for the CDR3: TGTGCCAGCACTCACCTCCGAGGACAGGGACCAGATACGCAGTATTTT.

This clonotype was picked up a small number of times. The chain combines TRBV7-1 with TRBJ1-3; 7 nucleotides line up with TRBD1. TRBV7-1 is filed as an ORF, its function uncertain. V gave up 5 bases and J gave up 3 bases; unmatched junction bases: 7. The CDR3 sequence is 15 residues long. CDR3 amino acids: CASSPTGSNGNTIYF. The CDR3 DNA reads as TGTGCCAGCAGCCCGACAGGGTCTAATGGAAACACCATATATTTT.

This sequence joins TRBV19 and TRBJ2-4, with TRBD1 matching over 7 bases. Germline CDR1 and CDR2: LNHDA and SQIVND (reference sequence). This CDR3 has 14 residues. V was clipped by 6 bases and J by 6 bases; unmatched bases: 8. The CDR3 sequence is CASSREGGRNIQYF. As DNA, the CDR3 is TGTGCCAGTAGCCGAGAAGGGGGCAGAAACATTCAGTACTTC.